This T cell receptor (beta chain) is from a study of regulatory T cells in long-lasting Graves disease. Study observations and caveats: For persistent Graves' patients, TCR diversity was lower than for newly diagnosed ones. Limited samples may have lowered accuracy.

Library construction for TCR beta used iRepertoire HTBI primers and Arm-PCR of CDR3 regions. TCRdb redid the calling of the multiplex PCR reads with MiXCR, one entry per CDR3 protein. The sample has roughly 450,000 distinct CDR3 sequences, 20% to 25% seen once; the top ten hold 10% to 15%. CDR3 length equals 12 residues. The ends were cut back, 4 bases at V and 5 bases at J, with 9 bases in the middle. Germline V gene data show CDR1 as MDHEN and CDR2 as SYDVKM. The time point here: persistent/refractory GD, antithyroid drugs over 5 years with positive TRAb. The TCR library was made from RNA extracted from PBMCs. The patients included were those that came from an endocrinology department in Xi'an, China. This clonotype was seen repeatedly, ten times or more. What it recognizes is unknown.

The source material was peripheral blood mononuclear cells (PBMCs), sampled when the disease was refractory, from a patient treated with antithyroid drugs. This sequence joins TRBV28 and TRBJ2-7; no clear D gene. This receptor was identified in a female donor with Graves disease. CDR3 nucleotides: TGTGCCAGCAGTTCCGCGGCCAACGAGCAGTACTTC. Translated: CASSSAANEQYF.